Listed below are T cell receptor beta chains from one sample, sequenced in a study of radiotherapy plus CTLA-4 blockade in lung cancer. The repertoire was sequenced with immunoSEQ multiplex PCR; TCRdb's copy has only in-frame clones and lacks some. The profile covers 85,000 to 120,000 clones, with under 90% appearing a single time and 2.4% taken by the ten largest. The material sequenced was peripheral blood, taken from a patient treated with radiotherapy plus ipilimumab. Receptor source: a human donor with non-small cell lung cancer that progressed on radiotherapy plus ipilimumab. Some clones in this sample may be carry-over from other donors' samples. Each CDR3 is given with its conserved first and last residue. Each record gives: D gene, J gene, clone size, V gene, CDR3 protein, CDR3 DNA. A D gene is named only where the DNA matches it firmly. Expanded clones get a size class; other rows say once, few or many, or leave the size out.

.,TRBJ2-5,few,TRBV4-3,CASSQGILETQYF,TGCGCCAGCAGCCAAGGGATCCTGGAGACCCAGTACTTC
TRBD1,TRBJ1-2,.,TRBV5-4,CATKGQGQGAGGYTF,TGTGCCACAAAGGGACAGGGGCAGGGAGCAGGCGGCTACACCTTC
.,TRBJ2-7,.,TRBV18,CASSPQGGGRRAEQYF,TGTGCCAGCTCCCCCCAAGGGGGGGGGCGAAGGGCCGAGCAGTACTTC
.,TRBJ2-2,.,TRBV16,CASSPYEGSTGELFF,TGTGCCAGCAGCCCATACGAGGGGTCCACCGGGGAGCTGTTTTTT
TRBD1,TRBJ2-2,.,TRBV9,CASSVDRVVNGELFF,TGTGCCAGCAGCGTTGACAGGGTCGTGAACGGGGAGCTGTTTTTT
.,TRBJ2-7,.,TRBV6-5,CASSEVDSDYEQYF,TGTGCCAGCAGTGAAGTTGACAGTGACTACGAGCAGTACTTC
.,TRBJ2-3,.,TRBV29-1,CSVVQGADTQYF,TGCAGCGTTGTACAGGGAGCAGATACGCAGTATTTT
.,TRBJ2-7,.,TRBV9,CASSPGLTVKSYEQYF,TGTGCCAGCAGCCCGGGGCTAACAGTGAAATCCTACGAGCAGTACTTC
TRBD1,TRBJ2-5,few,TRBV19,CASSEGARRGETQYF,TGTGCCAGTAGTGAGGGGGCGAGGAGAGGAGAGACCCAGTACTTC
.,TRBJ2-5,.,TRBV27,CASSYRPQETQYF,TGTGCCAGCAGTTATCGCCCCCAAGAGACCCAGTACTTC
.,TRBJ1-2,.,TRBV9,CASSVHSDNYGYTF,TGTGCCAGCAGCGTACACTCCGATAACTATGGCTACACCTTC
TRBD1,TRBJ2-5,.,TRBV11-3,CASSRDRGSQETQYF,TGTGCCAGCAGTCGGGACAGGGGGTCGCAAGAGACCCAGTACTTC
TRBD1,TRBJ1-2,.,TRBV6-1,CASSDQTGTNLLSGYTF,TGTGCCAGCAGTGATCAGACAGGGACGAACTTACTCAGCGGCTACACCTTC
.,TRBJ2-7,.,TRBV6-5,CASSYRYSYEQYF,TGTGCCAGCAGTTACAGATACTCCTACGAGCAGTACTTC
.,TRBJ1-5,.,TRBV5-6,CASSLANGQSNQPQHF,TGTGCCAGCAGCTTGGCCAACGGGCAGAGCAATCAGCCCCAGCATTTT
TRBD2,TRBJ2-7,.,TRBV7-3,CASSLMDGEGYEQYF,TGTGCCAGCAGCTTAATGGACGGGGAGGGCTACGAGCAGTACTTC
.,TRBJ2-7,.,TRBV5-5,CASSPTSARLGEQYF,TGCGCCAGCAGTCCAACTTCGGCGCGGTTGGGGGAGCAGTACTTC
.,TRBJ1-5,.,TRBV28,CASVGGTSNQPQHF,TGTGCCAGTGTGGGGGGGACTAGCAATCAGCCCCAGCATTTT
.,TRBJ2-4,.,TRBV11-2,CASSSSGNIQYF,TGTGCCAGCAGCTCCTCCGGGAACATTCAGTACTTC
.,TRBJ2-7,.,TRBV6-5,CASSYGSKQYF,TGTGCCAGCAGTTACGGATCCAAGCAGTACTTC
.,TRBJ1-6,.,TRBV28,CASSLLGGDGSPLHF,TGTGCCAGCAGTTTATTGGGGGGGGATGGTTCACCCCTCCACTTT
.,TRBJ1-1,.,TRBV30,CAWSLGVVNTEAFF,TGTGCCTGGAGTTTGGGGGTAGTGAACACTGAAGCTTTCTTT
.,TRBJ1-3,.,TRBV29-1,CSVEESRTGNTIYF,TGCAGCGTTGAAGAATCCAGGACTGGAAACACCATATATTTT
.,TRBJ1-6,.,TRBV29-1,CSVKSDPNSPLHF,TGCAGCGTCAAGAGTGATCCTAATTCACCCCTCCACTTT
.,TRBJ1-4,.,TRBV6-5,CASSYGGANEKLFF,TGTGCCAGCAGTTACGGGGGGGCTAATGAAAAACTGTTTTTT
.,TRBJ1-4,.,TRBV5-1,CASSDITGSNEKLFF,TGCGCCAGCAGTGACATTACAGGCTCTAATGAAAAACTGTTTTTT
TRBD1,TRBJ1-2,.,TRBV29-1,CSVSVEGADYGYTF,TGCAGCGTTTCAGTGGAGGGGGCAGACTATGGCTACACCTTC
TRBD1,TRBJ1-1,.,TRBV5-6,CASSWDRAAEAFF,TGTGCCAGCAGCTGGGACAGGGCGGCTGAAGCTTTCTTT
TRBD1,TRBJ1-2,.,TRBV28,CASSTGGTNYGYTF,TGTGCCAGCAGCACAGGGGGCACTAACTATGGCTACACCTTC
.,TRBJ2-3,.,TRBV4-3,CASSQERSNTQYF,TGCGCCAGCAGCCAAGAGCGGTCAAATACGCAGTATTTT
TRBD2,TRBJ2-7,few,TRBV7-2,CASSLMSGSGGVSSYEQYF,TGTGCCAGCAGCTTAATGTCCGGGAGCGGGGGCGTGAGCTCCTACGAGCAGTACTTC